A selection of T cell receptor beta chains follows, all from one sample in a study of T cells after yellow fever vaccination. A single record per CDR3 protein comes from TCRdb applying MiXCR to the 5' RACE reads. The data show over 300,000 distinct CDR3 sequences, approximately 4% seen once. Sequences were derived from PBMCs, sampled 5 days after the yellow fever booster vaccination. These receptor sequences come from a man younger than 35 who received the YFV17D yellow fever vaccine. Both conserved end residues are part of each CDR3. D genes are given only for firm matches. Expanded clones get a size class; other rows say once, few or many, or leave the size out.

v_call	j_call	d_call	cdr3_length	clone_size	cdr3_nt	cdr3_aa
TRBV29-1	TRBJ2-3	NA	13	NA	TGCAGCGTCTTCGCCCCTAGTAGAGATACGCAGTATTTT	CSVFAPSRDTQYF
TRBV3-1	TRBJ2-7	TRBD2	15	many	TGTGCCAGCAGCCGAGGGACTAGCGGACCCTACGAGCAGTACTTC	CASSRGTSGPYEQYF
TRBV5-1	TRBJ1-2	NA	14	many	TGCGCCAGCAGCCCCGCCCCGGGGACCTATGGCTACACCTTC	CASSPAPGTYGYTF
TRBV18	TRBJ1-5	TRBD1	16	NA	TGTGCCAGCTCACCAGGGACAGGGGGCCGCAATCAGCCCCAGCATTTT	CASSPGTGGRNQPQHF
TRBV12-3/TRBV12-4	TRBJ2-7	TRBD1	15	NA	TGTGCCAGCAGTTTAGCCAGGGACAGGCCCTACGAGCAGTACTTC	CASSLARDRPYEQYF
TRBV6-5	TRBJ2-5	NA	14	few	TGTGCCAGCAGTGATGGGACGGTTCAAGAGACCCAGTACTTC	CASSDGTVQETQYF
TRBV4-3	TRBJ1-4	NA	16	many	TGCGCCAGCAGCCAAGAAGTTTCCGGGATTAATGAAAAACTGTTTTTT	CASSQEVSGINEKLFF
TRBV5-1	TRBJ1-2	NA	14	many	TGCGCCAGCAGCTTGGATTCAGGGGCCTATGGCTACACCTTC	CASSLDSGAYGYTF
TRBV4-3	TRBJ1-6	NA	14	NA	TGCGCCAGCAGCCCCGGGACGGCCGATTCACCCCTCCACTTT	CASSPGTADSPLHF
TRBV12-5	TRBJ2-3	NA	13	many	TGTGCTAGTGGCACTGACAGGTCAGATACGCAGTATTTT	CASGTDRSDTQYF
TRBV7-2	TRBJ2-1	TRBD2	15	many	TGTGCCAGCAGCCCCGCGGGGGGGCCTTACAATGAGCAGTTCTTC	CASSPAGGPYNEQFF
TRBV19	TRBJ2-7	NA	13	many	TGTGCCAGTAGTTTGGGGGCTTTCGACGAGCAGTACTTC	CASSLGAFDEQYF
TRBV19	TRBJ1-1	TRBD1	16	NA	TGTGCCAGTAGCCGAGGGGACAGGGGACTCGACACTGAAGCTTTCTTT	CASSRGDRGLDTEAFF
TRBV29-1	TRBJ2-1	NA	15	few	TGCAGCGTTGACGGCCTGCAGTTTATCCGGAATGAGCAGTTCTTC	CSVDGLQFIRNEQFF
TRBV27	TRBJ2-3	TRBD2	16	NA	TGTGCCAGCAGAGTAGGACTAGCGGGGGGGCCAGATACGCAGTATTTT	CASRVGLAGGPDTQYF
TRBV11-2	TRBJ1-1	NA	15	few	TGTGCCAGCACCGCTTTTGGTCACCGGAACACTGAAGCTTTCTTT	CASTAFGHRNTEAFF
TRBV28	TRBJ2-4	NA	15	few	TGTGCCAGCAGTCTCGGGGGCGCCTCCAAAAACATTCAGTACTTC	CASSLGGASKNIQYF
TRBV4-1	TRBJ1-2	NA	14	many	TGCGCCAGCAGCCGACCAGGGACTAACTATGGCTACACCTTC	CASSRPGTNYGYTF
TRBV5-8	TRBJ2-1	NA	15	few	TGTGCCAGCAGCTTGAGAGTTCGCTCCTACAATGAGCAGTTCTTC	CASSLRVRSYNEQFF
TRBV12-3/TRBV12-4	TRBJ2-3	NA	15	few	TGTGCCAGCAGTTCGGAGACTTACAGCACAGATACGCAGTATTTT	CASSSETYSTDTQYF
TRBV5-4	TRBJ2-3	NA	11	many	TGTGCCAGCAGCTTGTTGGGGGAGGCGTATTTT	CASSLLGEAYF
TRBV7-2	TRBJ2-2	NA	13	NA	TGTGCCACCAACGGGGGGCGGACCGGGGAGCTGTTTTTT	CATNGGRTGELFF
TRBV2	TRBJ1-2	NA	12	NA	TGTGCCAGCAGTGGGACGGACTATGGCTACACCTTC	CASSGTDYGYTF
TRBV3-1	TRBJ2-3	NA	15	NA	TGTGCCAGCAGCCATGCAGACCCTGGCACAGATACGCAGTATTTT	CASSHADPGTDTQYF
TRBV7-2	TRBJ1-4	NA	15	many	TGTGCCAGCAGCTTAGGTCGGGGAACTAATGAAAAACTGTTTTTT	CASSLGRGTNEKLFF
TRBV14	TRBJ2-5	TRBD2	20	NA	TGTGCCAGCAGCCCTGGGGACGACGTCTGGGCTAGCGGGGGCCAAGAGACCCAGTACTTC	CASSPGDDVWASGGQETQYF
TRBV20-1	TRBJ2-3	TRBD2	14	NA	TGCAGTGCTAGATGGACTAGTCCCACAGATACGCAGTATTTT	CSARWTSPTDTQYF
TRBV4-2	TRBJ2-4	TRBD1	16	many	TGTGCCAGCAGCCGGCGGGACAGGGGATATGAAAACATTCAGTACTTC	CASSRRDRGYENIQYF
TRBV7-9	TRBJ2-1	NA	17	many	TGTGCCAGCAGCTTAGAAGTGGGAGACAGCTCCTACAATGAGCAGTTCTTC	CASSLEVGDSSYNEQFF
TRBV10-2	TRBJ2-3	NA	13	few	TGCGCCAGCAGTGAGGACCAGCGCTTTTCGCAGTATTTT	CASSEDQRFSQYF
TRBV7-9	TRBJ1-5	NA	17	few	TGTGCCAGCAGCTTAGTGCAGGGCTATTATAGCAATCAGCCCCAGCATTTT	CASSLVQGYYSNQPQHF
TRBV12-3/TRBV12-4	TRBJ2-1	TRBD2	13	few	TGTGCCAGCAGCCGGGAGGAGGAAGATGAGCAGTTCTTC	CASSREEEDEQFF
TRBV18	TRBJ1-2	TRBD1	17	many	TGTGCCAGCTCACCTCCCGGGGTCTACAGGGGATTTGATGGCTACACCTTC	CASSPPGVYRGFDGYTF
TRBV5-5	TRBJ2-5	NA	11	few	TGTGCCAGCAGCTTGTTAGTGGCGCAGTACTTC	CASSLLVAQYF
TRBV14	TRBJ1-2	TRBD1	15	few	TGTGCCAGCAGCCGCCGGGCAGGGGGCGCGGATGGCTACACCTTC	CASSRRAGGADGYTF
TRBV5-1	TRBJ2-5	NA	14	few	TGCGCCAGCAGCTTCGGGGGCGCCCAAGAGACCCAGTACTTC	CASSFGGAQETQYF
TRBV7-2	TRBJ1-6	NA	15	few	TGTGCCAGCAGCTTCCCGGTTCGAATCAATTCACCCCTCCACTTT	CASSFPVRINSPLHF
TRBV7-2	TRBJ2-7	NA	15	few	TGTGCCAGCAGCCCCTTTGGCGGCGCCAACTACGAGCAGTACTTC	CASSPFGGANYEQYF
TRBV5-1	TRBJ2-5	TRBD1	15	NA	TGCGCCAGCAGCACCCGAGGGACAGGGGAAGAGACCCAGTACTTC	CASSTRGTGEETQYF
TRBV6-2/TRBV6-3	TRBJ1-4	NA	13	few	TGTGCCAGCAATGGACGGATTAATGAAAAACTGTTTTTT	CASNGRINEKLFF
TRBV29-1	TRBJ1-4	NA	13	few	TGCAGCGTGAGACGGACAGTCAATGAAAAACTGTTTTTT	CSVRRTVNEKLFF
TRBV20-1	TRBJ2-3	NA	14	NA	TGCAGTGCTAGCGGGGGTCCTAGCACAGATACGCAGTATTTT	CSASGGPSTDTQYF
TRBV23-1	TRBJ2-2	NA	15	NA	TGCGCCAGCGGCCGATGGTCCTGGAACACCGGGGAGCTGTTTTTT	CASGRWSWNTGELFF
TRBV12-3/TRBV12-4	TRBJ2-2	NA	13	few	TGTGCCAGCAGACCATCCAACACCGGGGAGCTGTTTTTT	CASRPSNTGELFF
TRBV5-1	TRBJ2-3	NA	17	NA	TGCGCCAGCAGCTTTGGCGGGGAGTCAACTAGCACAGATACGCAGTATTTT	CASSFGGESTSTDTQYF